The T cell receptor beta chain under discussion was sequenced for a study of beta chain features in type 1 diabetes. Study results and limitations: Reduced insertions and increased deletions marked VDJ junctions in type 1 diabetes patients. Highly expressing activated T cells could be over-counted with a cDNA template. Whether TCRB rearrangement is influenced by HLA type was left unresolved in this analysis.

This CDR3 region has 16 residues. CDR1 is GTSNPN, CDR2 SVGIG, per germline (reference sequence). Between the trimmed V and J ends, which lost 1 base and 0 bases, there was a span of 15 bases. Isolated RNA was reverse transcribed in full, so expressed TCRB transcripts were sequenced. Generated by immunoSEQ multiplex PCR, the TCRdb table keeps only in-frame clones and is missing some. The sample has about 620,000 clones; 15% to 18% are singletons. Turning to this clone: The antigen is not known.

The rearrangement joins TRBV30 to TRBJ1-1, with D possibly matching TRBD1 (6 bases). Source material: naive CD4+ T cells from blood. The sequence was obtained from a man aged 18 to 30 in good health. CDR3 loop: CAWSEKTGQMNTEAFF. The DNA of the CDR3 is TGTGCCTGGAGTGAAAAGACAGGACAGATGAACACTGAAGCTTTCTTT.